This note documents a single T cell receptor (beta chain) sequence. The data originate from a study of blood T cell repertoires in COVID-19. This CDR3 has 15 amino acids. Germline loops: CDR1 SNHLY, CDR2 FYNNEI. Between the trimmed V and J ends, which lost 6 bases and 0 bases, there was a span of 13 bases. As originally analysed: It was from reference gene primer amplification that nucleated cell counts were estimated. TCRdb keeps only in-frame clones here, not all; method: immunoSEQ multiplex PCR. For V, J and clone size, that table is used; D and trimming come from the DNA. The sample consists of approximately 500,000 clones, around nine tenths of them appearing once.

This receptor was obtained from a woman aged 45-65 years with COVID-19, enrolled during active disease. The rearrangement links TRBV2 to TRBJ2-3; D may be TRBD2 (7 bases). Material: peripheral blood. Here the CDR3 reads CASREGGTSTDTQYF. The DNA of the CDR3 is TGTGCCAGCAGAGAGGGGGGGACTAGCACAGATACGCAGTATTTT.